The sequence of this T cell receptor (beta chain) was determined in a study of control samples from healthy donors and cancer patients. The ends were cut back, 3 bases at V and 3 bases at J, with 14 bases in the middle. CDR1 is MNHNS, CDR2 SASEGT, per germline. The CDR3 length is 15 residues. The method was immunoSEQ multiplex PCR; TCRdb's version includes in-frame clones alone and lacks a portion of them. The sample lists about 55,000 clones; roughly 90% were seen once. The chain recombines TRBV6-1 with TRBJ1-2; D gene ambiguous. This receptor was identified in a man aged 50-59 years in good health. What was sequenced was blood. In nucleotides, the CDR3 is TGTGCCAGCAGTGACAGGTCCAAGGTCGACTATGGCTACACCTTC. Protein sequence: CASSDRSKVDYGYTF.